This T cell receptor (beta chain) was found in a study of cytomegalovirus exposure and HLA in healthy donors. The germline V and J ends were trimmed by 3 bases and 2 bases, with 15 bases remaining between them. Germline CDR1 SGDLS, CDR2 YYNGEE. This CDR3 is 16 amino acids long. Primers for the PCR totalled 60 Vbeta and 13 Jbeta. Sequenced by immunoSEQ multiplex PCR; TCRdb stores in-frame clones only, minus some. The repertoire includes around 100,000 clones, just under 80% of them detected once, and about 4.5% sits in the top ten. V gene TRBV9 combines with J gene TRBJ1-5; D remains unclear. Specimen: PBMCs. This sequence originates from a male donor in good health and CMV-seropositive. CDR3 region: CASSATVGLGNQPQHF. CDR3 coding DNA: TGTGCCAGCAGCGCCACCGTTGGGCTGGGCAATCAGCCCCAGCATTTT. The full variable domain, rest sourced from reference TRBV9 and TRBJ1-5, is DSGVTQTPKHLITATGQRVTLRCSPRSGDLSVYWYQQSLDQGLQFLIQYYNGEERAKGNILERFSAQQFPDLHSELNLSSLELGDSALYFCASSATVGLGNQPQHFGDGTRLSIL.